The clone carrying this T cell receptor (beta chain) was observed a single time. Its cognate antigen is unknown. This sample was included in a study of T cell repertoires in cytomegalovirus infection. Study at large: Shared public TCR beta signatures pointed to both CMV infection and a matching HLA type.

CDR3 length: 14 amino acids. V was pared by 4 bases and J by 9 bases, with 9 bases of the junction left unmatched. Germline-derived CDR1 and CDR2 are SGDLS and YYNGEE. TCRdb reprocessed the reads via MiXCR and lists one record per CDR3 protein. The sample has roughly 200,000 distinct CDR3 sequences; approximately 18% are singletons. Study-wide results and caveats: CMV carriers having the relevant HLA were flagged by cumulative public TCR beta family frequency. In two of eight donors, the top clonotype was HLA-C-restricted CMV-specific.

The chain recombines TRBV9 with TRBJ2-1, with 8 positions matching TRBD2. The clonotype was recovered from a human donor in good health (CMV status not recorded). Some clones in this sample may be carry-over from other donors' samples. Sequencing was done on a sample of CD8+ T cells from PBMCs. The CDR3 region is CASSMSSSGVEQFF. In DNA form, the CDR3 reads TGTGCCAGCAGCATGTCGAGTAGCGGGGTTGAGCAGTTCTTC.